This T cell receptor beta chain was sequenced in a study of T-cell reconstitution after alpha-beta-depleted transplantation in children. Unique molecular identifiers were built into the TCRbeta library. TCRdb re-derived calls from the PCR reads in MiXCR, one entry per CDR3 protein. The sample holds approximately 520,000 distinct CDR3 sequences, approximately 32% seen once. The germline V gene has CDR1 MGHDK and CDR2 SYGVNS. With 8 bases removed from V and 2 bases from J, the gap between germline ends came to 7 bases. The CDR3 runs to 12 residues. This chain uses TRBV25-1 with TRBJ1-5; D not certain. This material consisted of PBMCs from the stem cell graft donor, taken from the stem cell graft. This sequence originates from a human donor who donated a stem cell graft to a child with aplastic anemia. This CDR3 is CASAYGNQPQHF. The CDR3 DNA reads TGTGCCAGCGCCTATGGCAATCAGCCCCAGCATTTT.